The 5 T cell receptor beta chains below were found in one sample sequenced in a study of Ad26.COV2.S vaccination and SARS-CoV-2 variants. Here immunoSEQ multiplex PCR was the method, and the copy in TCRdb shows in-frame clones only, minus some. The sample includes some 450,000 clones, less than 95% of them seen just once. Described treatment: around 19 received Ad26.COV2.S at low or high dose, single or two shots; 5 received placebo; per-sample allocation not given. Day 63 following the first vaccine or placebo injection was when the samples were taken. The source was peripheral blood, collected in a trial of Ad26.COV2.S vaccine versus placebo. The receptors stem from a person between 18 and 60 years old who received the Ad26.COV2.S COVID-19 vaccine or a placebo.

The CDR3 protein is CASSYEIKTGNQPQHF. DNA of the CDR3: TGTGCCAGCAGTTACGAAATCAAGACAGGCAATCAGCCCCAGCATTTT. The J gene is TRBJ1-5, the V gene TRBV28, with D perhaps matching TRBD1 (5 bases). Germline V CDR1 and CDR2: MDHEN, SYDVKM. Trimming removed 4 bases from V and 2 bases from J, with 15 bases in between. The CDR3 extends over 16 amino acids.

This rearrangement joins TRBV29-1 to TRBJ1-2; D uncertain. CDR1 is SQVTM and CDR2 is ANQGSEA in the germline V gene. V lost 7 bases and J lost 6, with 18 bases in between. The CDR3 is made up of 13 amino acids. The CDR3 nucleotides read TGCAGCGCCCACGGCCGGCAAGGCGATGGCTACACCTTC. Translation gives CSAHGRQGDGYTF.

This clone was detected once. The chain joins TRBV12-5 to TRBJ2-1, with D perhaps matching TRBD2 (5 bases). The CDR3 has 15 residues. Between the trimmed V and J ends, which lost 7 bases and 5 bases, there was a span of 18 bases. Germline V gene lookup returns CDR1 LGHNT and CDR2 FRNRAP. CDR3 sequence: CASAVSGDFDNEQFF. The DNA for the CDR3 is TGTGCTAGTGCCGTCTCCGGGGATTTTGACAATGAGCAGTTCTTC.

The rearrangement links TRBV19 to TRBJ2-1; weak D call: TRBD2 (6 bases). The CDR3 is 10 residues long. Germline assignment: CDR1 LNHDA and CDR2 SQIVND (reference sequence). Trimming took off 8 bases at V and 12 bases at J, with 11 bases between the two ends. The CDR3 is CASGRPWQFF. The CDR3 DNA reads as TGTGCCAGTGGGAGGCCATGGCAGTTCTTC.

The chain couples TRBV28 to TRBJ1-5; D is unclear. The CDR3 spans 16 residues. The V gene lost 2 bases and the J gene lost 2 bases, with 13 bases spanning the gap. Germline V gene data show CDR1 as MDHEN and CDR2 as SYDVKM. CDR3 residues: CASSLEAGLGNQPQHF. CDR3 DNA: TGTGCCAGCAGTTTAGAGGCAGGCCTGGGCAATCAGCCCCAGCATTTT. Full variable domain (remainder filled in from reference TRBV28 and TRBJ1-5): DVKVTQSSRYLVKRTGEKVFLECVQDMDHENMFWYRQDPGLGLRLIYFSYDVKMKEKGDIPEGYSVSREKKERFSLILESASTNQTSMYLCASSLEAGLGNQPQHFGDGTRLSIL.